This T cell receptor beta chain originates from a study of CD8+CD57+ T cells in acquired aplastic anemia. On the study more broadly: Sorted CD4+ and CD8+ cells yielded about 3.1 ug of DNA on average. CD4+ reads averaged about 10 million in healthy donors.

The V and J ends lost 6 bases and 3 bases respectively, with 12 bases between them. Germline V lookup: CDR1 SNHLY, CDR2 FYNNEI. The CDR3 is 13 residues long. General study findings and limits: The study found no significant CD8+ Simpson's diversity difference between patients and controls. Patients and controls turned out to have roughly 29 CD8+ CDR3 sequences in common.

Profiling that covered TCR beta VDJ and CDR3 relied on genomic DNA as its template. TCRdb itself ran the reads through MiXCR, one entry per CDR3 protein. The sample records 98,000 or so distinct CDR3 sequences, roughly 50% being singletons. This clonotype turned up a few times. Antigen specificity is unknown. The material sequenced was sorted CD4+, CD8+, or CD8+CD57+ T cells (not recorded which) from PBMCs. This clonotype was sampled from a human donor in good health, serving as a control. This chain uses TRBV2 with TRBJ2-7; D gene uncertain. The CDR3 sequence is CASRLQSDYEQYF. The CDR3 DNA is TGTGCCAGCAGGCTACAGTCAGACTACGAGCAGTACTTC.